The rows below give T cell receptor beta chains drawn from one sample of a study of CD8+ T cells in alopecia areata. Assay used: immunoSEQ multiplex PCR; TCRdb lists only in-frame clones, some missing. The sample has around 250,000 clones; roughly two thirds are singletons. The material sequenced was CD4+ T cells sorted from blood, taken at week 0. The receptors were sampled from a human donor with alopecia areata. Each CDR3 is given with its conserved first and last residue.

>TRBJ2-3|TRBV29-1
CSTQGGQFTDTQYF
>TRBJ2-6|TRBV7-2
CASSFFSGANVLTF
>TRBJ1-6|TRBV6-5
CASGQGRSPLHF
>TRBJ1-1|TRBV29-1
CSVDWGRNTEAFF
>TRBJ1-1|TRBV7-9
CASSPGQRNTEAFF
>TRBJ1-3|TRBV9
CASSPWDRSSSGNTIYF
>TRBJ1-2|TRBV10-3
CAISDPGGINYGYTF
>TRBJ2-7|TRBV29-1
CSVREGTAYEQYF
>TRBJ2-1|TRBV30
CAWSVLDIQNEQFF
>TRBJ2-1|TRBV7-9
CASRPTPSGGRGEQFF
>TRBJ1-2|TRBV23-1
CASTFGDRDNYGYTF
>TRBJ1-6|TRBV6-5
CASSYAGHNNSPLHF
>TRBJ1-1|TRBV29-1
CSVLRNSVGMNTEAFF
>TRBJ1-5|TRBV30
CAWSRQGGEPQHF
>TRBJ2-5|TRBV29-1
CSAPGGQGALETQYF
>TRBJ2-1|TRBV7-3
CASSSPQGSSSYNEQFF
>TRBJ1-5|TRBV30
CAWSVGHNQPQHF
>TRBJ1-2|TRBV5-4
CASSPGQGGYGYGYTF
>TRBJ2-3|TRBV27
CASSFRNIQAQYF
>TRBJ2-7|TRBV7-2
CASSRTSGNSEQYF
>TRBJ1-1|TRBV18
CASSPLGTQAFF
>TRBJ2-1|TRBV29-1
CSVDRGGEQFF
>TRBJ2-7|TRBV29-1
CSVEYSSRGQYF
>TRBJ2-1|TRBV9
CASSVEPSGGYNEQFF
>TRBJ1-4|TRBV2
CASSAGTGIKLFF
>TRBJ1-4|TRBV6-5
CASKTLLLGEKLFF
>TRBJ1-5|TRBV9
CASSVVTAHSNQPQHF
>TRBJ1-1|TRBV14
CASSQDRGSEAFF
>TRBJ2-3|TRBV5-6
CASSVRRTSTDTQYF
>TRBJ1-1|TRBV15
CATSRDRTGSAEAFF
>TRBJ2-7|TRBV4-2
CASSQQTSGGADYEQYF
>TRBJ1-2|TRBV30
CAWSVQDPYGYTF
>TRBJ2-3|TRBV9
CASSPNRRGSGPDTQYF
>TRBJ2-1|TRBV7-9
CASSLDRGDPFF
>TRBJ1-1|TRBV2
CASSGTGGTEAFF
>TRBJ1-2|TRBV10-3
CAIKDTTTGMNGYTF
>TRBJ2-3|TRBV5-1
CASSPGLFISTDTQYF
>TRBJ1-2|TRBV5-5
CASSLATTNYGYTF
>TRBJ1-5|TRBV7-2
CASSPDRGNQPQHF
>TRBJ1-2|TRBV2
CASSDRPRLYGYTF
>TRBJ2-7|TRBV6-6
CASSYSIRTGSYEQYF
>TRBJ2-7|TRBV27
CASSATRDRGLYEQYF
>TRBJ1-5|TRBV30
CAWSSGNQPQHF
>TRBJ2-3|TRBV7-3
CASSYELTGTGVADTQYF
>TRBJ1-5|TRBV6-5
CASSSRQGSNQPQHF
>TRBJ2-3|TRBV9
CASSPGLSTDTQYF
>TRBJ2-1|TRBV5-1
CASSLGAGLGNEQFF
>TRBJ2-1|TRBV2
CASSDTGGIYNEQFF
>TRBJ2-5|TRBV5-4
CASSLAGSGAEETQYF
>TRBJ2-6|TRBV7-7
CASGGSVGGANVLTF
>TRBJ2-2|TRBV5-1
CASSPQGAGELFF
>TRBJ2-3|TRBV30
CAWSPWTSGGTDTQYF
>TRBJ1-1|TRBV27
CASSDYRQGGTEAFF
>TRBJ2-7|TRBV30
CAWRKRGRQGRYEQYF
>TRBJ1-1|TRBV27
CASSRDGNTEAFF
>TRBJ2-3|TRBV7-9
CASSFPDTQYF
>TRBJ1-2|TRBV30
CAWIEGRPYYGYTF